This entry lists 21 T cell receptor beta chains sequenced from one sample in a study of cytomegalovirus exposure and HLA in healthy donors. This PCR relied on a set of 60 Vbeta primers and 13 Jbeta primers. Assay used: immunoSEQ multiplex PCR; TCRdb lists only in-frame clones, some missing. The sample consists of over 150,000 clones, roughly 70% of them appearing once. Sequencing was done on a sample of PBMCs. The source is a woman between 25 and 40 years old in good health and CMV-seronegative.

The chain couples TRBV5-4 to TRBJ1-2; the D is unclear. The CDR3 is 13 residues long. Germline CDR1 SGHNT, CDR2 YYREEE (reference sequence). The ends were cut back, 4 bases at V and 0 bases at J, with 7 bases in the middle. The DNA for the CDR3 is TGTGCCAGCAGCCAACAATCTAACTATGGCTACACCTTC. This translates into CASSQQSNYGYTF.

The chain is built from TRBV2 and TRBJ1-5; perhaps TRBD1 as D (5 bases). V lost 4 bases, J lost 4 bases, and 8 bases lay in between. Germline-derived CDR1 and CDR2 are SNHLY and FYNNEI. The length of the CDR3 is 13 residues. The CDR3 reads CASSVGGNQPQHF. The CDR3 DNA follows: TGTGCCAGCAGTGTCGGGGGAAATCAGCCCCAGCATTTT.

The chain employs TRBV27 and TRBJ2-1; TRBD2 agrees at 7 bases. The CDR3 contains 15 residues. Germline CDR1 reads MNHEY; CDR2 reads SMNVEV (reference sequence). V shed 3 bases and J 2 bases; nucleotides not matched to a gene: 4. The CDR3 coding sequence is TGTGCCAGCAGTTTCAGCGGGAACGCCTACAATGAGCAGTTCTTC. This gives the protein CASSFSGNAYNEQFF.

CDR3 region: CASSPRLAGSGELFF. The CDR3 coding sequence is TGTGCCAGCAGCCCTCGACTAGCGGGGTCCGGGGAGCTGTTTTTT. The V gene is TRBV7-9, the J gene TRBJ2-2, with 11 bases matching TRBD2. Trimming took 5 bases from V and 6 from J; bases not matched to a gene: 5. The CDR3 extends over 15 amino acids. CDR1 and CDR2 (germline): SEHNR, FQNEAQ (reference sequence).

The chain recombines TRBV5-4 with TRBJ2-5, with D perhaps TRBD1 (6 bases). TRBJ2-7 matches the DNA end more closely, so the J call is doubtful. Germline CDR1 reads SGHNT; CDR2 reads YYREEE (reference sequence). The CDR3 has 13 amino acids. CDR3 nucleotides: TGTGCCAGCAGCCGGGACATCTCCTACGAGCAGTACTTC. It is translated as CASSRDISYEQYF.

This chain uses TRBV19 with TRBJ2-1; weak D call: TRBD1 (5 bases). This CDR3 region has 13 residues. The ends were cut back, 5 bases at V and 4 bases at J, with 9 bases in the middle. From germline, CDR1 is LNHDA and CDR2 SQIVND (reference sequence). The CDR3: CASSLRAYNEQFF. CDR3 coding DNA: TGTGCCAGTAGTCTCAGGGCATACAATGAGCAGTTCTTC. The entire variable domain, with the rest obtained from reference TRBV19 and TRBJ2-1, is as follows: DGGITQSPKYLFRKEGQNVTLSCEQNLNHDAMYWYRQDPGQGLRLIYYSQIVNDFQKGDIAEGYSVSREKKESFPLTVTSAQKNPTAFYLCASSLRAYNEQFFGPGTRLTVL.

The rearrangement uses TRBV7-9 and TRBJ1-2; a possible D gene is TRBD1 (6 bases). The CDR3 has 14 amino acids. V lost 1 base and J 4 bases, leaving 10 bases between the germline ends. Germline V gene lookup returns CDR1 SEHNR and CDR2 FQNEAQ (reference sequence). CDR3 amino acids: CASSLETGTYGYTF. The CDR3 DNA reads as TGTGCCAGCAGCTTAGAAACAGGGACCTATGGCTACACCTTC.

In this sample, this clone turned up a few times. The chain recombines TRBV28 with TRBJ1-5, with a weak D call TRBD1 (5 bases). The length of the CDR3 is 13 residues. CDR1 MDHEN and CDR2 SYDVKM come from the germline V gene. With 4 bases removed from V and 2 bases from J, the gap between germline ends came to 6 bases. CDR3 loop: CASSSGGNQPQHF. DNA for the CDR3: TGTGCCAGCAGTTCGGGGGGCAATCAGCCCCAGCATTTT.

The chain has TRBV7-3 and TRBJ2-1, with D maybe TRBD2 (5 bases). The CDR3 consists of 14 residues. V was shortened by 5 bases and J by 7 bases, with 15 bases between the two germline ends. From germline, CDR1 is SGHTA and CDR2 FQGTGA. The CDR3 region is CASSPRTPGNEQFF. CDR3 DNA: TGTGCCAGCAGCCCCCGGACTCCCGGGAATGAGCAGTTCTTC.

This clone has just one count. Written as DNA, the CDR3 is TGTGCCAGCAGCTTAATGACAGGGAATGAAAAACTGTTTTTT. It specifies CASSLMTGNEKLFF. The gene calls are TRBV5-6 and TRBJ1-4, with 7 positions matching TRBD1. Germline values: CDR1 SGHDT, CDR2 YYEEEE. V lost 2 bases to trimming and J lost 5 bases; unmatched junction nucleotides: 3. There are 14 residues in the CDR3.

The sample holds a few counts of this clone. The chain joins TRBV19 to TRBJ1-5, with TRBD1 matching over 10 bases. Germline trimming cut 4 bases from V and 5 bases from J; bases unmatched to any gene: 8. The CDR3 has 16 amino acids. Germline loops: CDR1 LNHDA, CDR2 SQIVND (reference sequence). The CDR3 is CASSSTGTGVYQPQHF. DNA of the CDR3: TGTGCCAGTAGTAGCACCGGGACAGGGGTCTATCAGCCCCAGCATTTT.

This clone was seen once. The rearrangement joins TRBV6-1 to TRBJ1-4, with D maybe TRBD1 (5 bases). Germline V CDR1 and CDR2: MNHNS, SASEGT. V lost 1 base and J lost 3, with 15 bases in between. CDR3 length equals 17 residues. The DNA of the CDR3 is TGTGCCAGCAGTGAAGAGTTAGGGGCAGGGCCTAATGAAAAACTGTTTTTT. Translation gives CASSEELGAGPNEKLFF.

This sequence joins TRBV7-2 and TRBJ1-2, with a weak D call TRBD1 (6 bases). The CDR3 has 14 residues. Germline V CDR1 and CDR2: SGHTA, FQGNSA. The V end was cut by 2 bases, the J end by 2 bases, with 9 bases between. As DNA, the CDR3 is TGTGCCAGCAGCTTACTTACAGGGAACTATGGCTACACCTTC. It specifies CASSLLTGNYGYTF.

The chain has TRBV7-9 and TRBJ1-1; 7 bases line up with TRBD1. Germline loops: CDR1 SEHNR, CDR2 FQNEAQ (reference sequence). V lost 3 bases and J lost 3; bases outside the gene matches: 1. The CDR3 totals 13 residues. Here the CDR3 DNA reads TGTGCCAGCAGCTTTACAGGGGACACTGAAGCTTTCTTT. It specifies CASSFTGDTEAFF.

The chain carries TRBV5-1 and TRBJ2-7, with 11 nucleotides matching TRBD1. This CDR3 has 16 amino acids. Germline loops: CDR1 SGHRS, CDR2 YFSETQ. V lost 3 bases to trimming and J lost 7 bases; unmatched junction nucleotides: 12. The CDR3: CASSSPPEDRGLEQYF. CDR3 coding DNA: TGCGCCAGCAGCTCCCCTCCCGAGGACAGGGGGCTGGAGCAGTACTTC.

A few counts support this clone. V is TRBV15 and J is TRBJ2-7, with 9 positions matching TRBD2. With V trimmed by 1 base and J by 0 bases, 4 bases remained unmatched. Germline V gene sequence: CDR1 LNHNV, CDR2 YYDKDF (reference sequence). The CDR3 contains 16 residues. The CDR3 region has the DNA TGTGCCACCAGCAGAGGCAAGCGGGAGGACTCCTACGAGCAGTACTTC. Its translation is CATSRGKREDSYEQYF. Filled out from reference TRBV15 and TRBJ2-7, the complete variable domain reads DAMVIQNPRYQVTQFGKPVTLSCSQTLNHNVMYWYQQKSSQAPKLLFHYYDKDFNNEADTPDNFQSRRPNTSFCFLDIRSPGLGDTAMYLCATSRGKREDSYEQYFGPGTRLTVT.

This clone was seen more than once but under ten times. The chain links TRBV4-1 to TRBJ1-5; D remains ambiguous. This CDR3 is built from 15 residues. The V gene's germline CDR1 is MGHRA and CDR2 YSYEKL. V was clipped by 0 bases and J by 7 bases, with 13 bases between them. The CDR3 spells CASSQEFRGEQPQHF. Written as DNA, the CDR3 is TGCGCCAGCAGCCAAGAGTTCCGGGGTGAGCAGCCCCAGCATTTT.

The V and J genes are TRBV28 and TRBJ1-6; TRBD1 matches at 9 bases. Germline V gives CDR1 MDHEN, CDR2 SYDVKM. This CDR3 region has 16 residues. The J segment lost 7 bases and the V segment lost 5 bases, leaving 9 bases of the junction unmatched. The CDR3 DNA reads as TGTGCCAGCAGTCATATTAAGACAGGGGGAAATTCACCCCTCCACTTT. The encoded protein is CASSHIKTGGNSPLHF.

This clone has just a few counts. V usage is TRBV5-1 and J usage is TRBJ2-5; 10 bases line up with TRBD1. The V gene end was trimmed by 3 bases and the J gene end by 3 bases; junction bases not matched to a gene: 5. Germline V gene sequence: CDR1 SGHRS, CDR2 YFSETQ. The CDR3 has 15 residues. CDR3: CASSYTGTGEETQYF. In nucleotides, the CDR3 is TGCGCCAGCAGCTATACCGGGACAGGGGAAGAGACCCAGTACTTC.

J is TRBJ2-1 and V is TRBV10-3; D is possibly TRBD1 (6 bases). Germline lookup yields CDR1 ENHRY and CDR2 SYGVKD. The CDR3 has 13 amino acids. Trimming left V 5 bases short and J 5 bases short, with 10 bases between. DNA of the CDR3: TGTGCCATCAGTCAGGACAGACACAATGAGCAGTTCTTC. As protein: CAISQDRHNEQFF.

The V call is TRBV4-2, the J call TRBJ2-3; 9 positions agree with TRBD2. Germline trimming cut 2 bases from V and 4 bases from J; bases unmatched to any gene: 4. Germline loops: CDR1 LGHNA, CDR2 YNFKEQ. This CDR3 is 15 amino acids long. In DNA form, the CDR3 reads TGTGCCAGCAGCCAACGCGGGGGGGCCGCAGATACGCAGTATTTT. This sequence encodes CASSQRGGAADTQYF.